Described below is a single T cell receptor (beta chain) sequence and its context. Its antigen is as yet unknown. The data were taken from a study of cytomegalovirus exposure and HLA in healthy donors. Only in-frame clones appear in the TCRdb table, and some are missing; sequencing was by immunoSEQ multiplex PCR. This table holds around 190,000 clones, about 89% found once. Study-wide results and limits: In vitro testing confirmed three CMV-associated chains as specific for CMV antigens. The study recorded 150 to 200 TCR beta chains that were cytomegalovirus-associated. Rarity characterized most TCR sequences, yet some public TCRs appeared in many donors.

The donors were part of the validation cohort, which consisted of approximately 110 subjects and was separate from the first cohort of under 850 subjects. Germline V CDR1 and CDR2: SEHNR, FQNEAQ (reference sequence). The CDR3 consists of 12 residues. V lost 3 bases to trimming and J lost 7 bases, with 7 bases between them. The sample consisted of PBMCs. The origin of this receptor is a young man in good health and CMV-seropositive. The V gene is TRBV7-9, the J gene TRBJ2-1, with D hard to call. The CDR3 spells CASSFYLNEQFF. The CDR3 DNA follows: TGTGCCAGCAGCTTCTACCTAAATGAGCAGTTCTTC.